This entry lists 29 T cell receptor beta chains sequenced from one sample in a study of beta chain features in type 1 diabetes. All of the isolated RNA was reverse transcribed, so expressed TCRB transcripts were sequenced. Clones were sequenced by immunoSEQ multiplex PCR, and TCRdb holds only the in-frame ones, with some missing. The table lists 200,000 to 250,000 clones, approximately 14% of them singletons. The material sequenced was naive CD4+ T cells from blood. These receptors originate from a woman between 40 and 50 years old in good health.

This clone has just a few counts. The chain combines TRBV10-3 with TRBJ1-1; D is ambiguous. Germline CDR1 ENHRY, CDR2 SYGVKD. The CDR3 is 13 residues long. V gave up 8 bases and J gave up 1 base, with 11 bases separating them. This chain's CDR3 is CAIGKTGNTEAFF. The CDR3 DNA follows: TGTGCCATCGGCAAGACGGGGAACACTGAAGCTTTCTTT.

This clone was counted a few times. The J gene is TRBJ2-4, the V gene TRBV5-1, with TRBD1 matching 8 bases. CDR3 length: 16 residues. J was trimmed by 5 bases and V by 4 bases; bases with no gene match: 11. Germline V gene lookup returns CDR1 SGHRS and CDR2 YFSETQ. For the CDR3, the DNA is TGCGCCAGCAGCGCGGAGCAAGGACAGGGTGAAAACATTCAGTACTTC. Encoded protein: CASSAEQGQGENIQYF.

This clone was counted only a few times. The V call is TRBV5-4, the J call TRBJ2-1, with 8 bases lining up with TRBD1. The CDR3 has 16 amino acids. Germline values: CDR1 SGHNT, CDR2 YYREEE (reference sequence). Germline trimming cut 3 bases from V and 3 bases from J; bases unmatched to any gene: 8. The CDR3 nucleotides read TGTGCCAGCAGCTCCCAGGGGGCAGGTTTCTACAATGAGCAGTTCTTC. Protein sequence: CASSSQGAGFYNEQFF.

The J gene is TRBJ2-3, the V gene TRBV5-1; maybe TRBD2 (6 bases). V lost 4 bases and J 5 bases, leaving 14 bases between the germline ends. The CDR3 length is 14 residues. Germline assignment: CDR1 SGHRS and CDR2 YFSETQ. This CDR3 reads CASSLETREDTQYF. CDR3 bases: TGCGCCAGCAGCCTCGAGACTAGGGAAGATACGCAGTATTTT.

This clone occurred a few times. V is TRBV4-1 and J is TRBJ2-7; D might be TRBD2 (6 bases). The CDR3 spans 12 residues. Germline V gene sequence: CDR1 MGHRA, CDR2 YSYEKL. Trimming cost V 1 base and J 6 bases, with 7 bases left between them. The CDR3 spells CASSQVGGEQYF. CDR3 sequence (DNA): TGCGCCAGCAGCCAAGTCGGGGGCGAGCAGTACTTC.

Only a few counts were recorded for this clone. One end of the junction fails to match germline, which may point to a read error. V is TRBV4-1 and J is TRBJ2-5; D possibly corresponds to TRBD1 (5 bases). CDR1 is MGHRA and CDR2 is YSYEKL in the germline V gene. CDR3 length equals 13 residues. CDR3 nucleotide sequence: TGTGCCAGCAGCCAAGACAGACAAGAGACCCAGTACTTC. Amino acid sequence: CASSQDRQETQYF.

This clone was seen only once. The chain is built from TRBV9 and TRBJ1-3; 9 bases map to TRBD1. V shed 0 bases and J 0 bases; nucleotides not matched to a gene: 7. The CDR3 runs to 18 residues. Germline assignment: CDR1 SGDLS and CDR2 YYNGEE. CDR3 region: CASSVDIPGQGSGNTIYF. CDR3 DNA: TGTGCCAGCAGCGTAGACATACCGGGACAGGGCTCTGGAAACACCATATATTTT.

The chain uses TRBV19 and TRBJ2-7; D may be TRBD1 (6 bases). The germline CDR1 and CDR2 sequences are LNHDA and SQIVND (reference sequence). The CDR3 has 14 amino acids. V dropped 9 bases and J dropped 5 bases, with 20 bases sitting between them. The CDR3 region has the DNA TGTGCCAGACGGCCGGGACAATCGCGTGACGAGCAGTACTTC. Protein product: CARRPGQSRDEQYF.

The chain is built from TRBV7-2 and TRBJ1-1; D uncertain. CDR1 SGHTA and CDR2 FQGNSA come from the germline V gene. The CDR3 spans 14 residues. V lost 0 bases to trimming and J lost 0 bases, with 5 bases between them. The CDR3: CASSLASVNTEAFF. DNA for the CDR3: TGTGCCAGCAGCTTAGCGTCCGTGAACACTGAAGCTTTCTTT.

This clone has just a few counts. This chain uses TRBV2 with TRBJ2-7; D uncertain. Looked up from germline, CDR1 is SNHLY and CDR2 is FYNNEI. V dropped 6 bases and J dropped 3 bases, with 9 bases sitting between them. The CDR3 sequence is 12 residues long. The chain's CDR3 is CASSQALYEQYF. The CDR3 DNA is TGTGCCAGCAGCCAGGCCCTCTACGAGCAGTACTTC.

This sequence joins TRBV19 and TRBJ2-3; 8 positions match TRBD2. CDR1 is LNHDA, CDR2 SQIVND, per germline (reference sequence). V dropped 1 base and J dropped 2; count of bases not matched to a gene: 8. CDR3 length equals 17 residues. The CDR3 DNA sequence: TGTGCCAGTAGTATAGTTTCAGCGGGGGCCGACACAGATACGCAGTATTTT. Protein: CASSIVSAGADTDTQYF.

The CDR3: CASSPANEKLFF. Written as DNA, the CDR3 is TGTGCCAGTAGTCCAGCTAATGAAAAACTGTTTTTT. The rearrangement links TRBV19 to TRBJ1-4; D not resolved. V was pared by 5 bases and J by 3 bases, with 4 bases between. Germline values: CDR1 LNHDA, CDR2 SQIVND (reference sequence). This CDR3 contains 12 residues.

The chain is built from TRBV28 and TRBJ1-4; a weak D match, TRBD1 (6 bases). From germline, CDR1 is MDHEN and CDR2 SYDVKM. Trimming took 8 bases from V and 6 from J, leaving 10 bases between them. The CDR3 runs to 12 residues. The CDR3 DNA follows: TGTGCCAGCGGCGGACAGCATGAAAAACTGTTTTTT. Translated: CASGGQHEKLFF.

The CDR3 loop is CASSPGTSGGQETQYF. The CDR3 DNA is TGTGCCAGCAGCCCAGGCACTAGCGGGGGGCAAGAGACCCAGTACTTC. The chain is built from TRBV7-9 and TRBJ2-5; 12 bases are shared with TRBD2. CDR3 size: 16 residues. V was pared by 5 bases and J by 2 bases, with 6 bases of the junction left unmatched. Germline CDR1 reads SEHNR; CDR2 reads FQNEAQ (reference sequence).

This sequence joins TRBV7-2 and TRBJ1-1; 8 positions match TRBD1. Germline CDR1 and CDR2: SGHTA and FQGNSA. With 1 base clipped from V and 6 bases from J, the junction kept 1 base outside the gene matches. The CDR3 has 13 residues. The CDR3 sequence: CASSLEQGAEAFF. CDR3 DNA sequence: TGTGCCAGCAGCTTAGAACAGGGGGCTGAAGCTTTCTTT.

This clone came up a few times. The V gene is TRBV6-5, the J gene TRBJ1-3; 7 nucleotides align to TRBD1. V shed 7 bases, J shed 5 bases, and the junction held 8 bases outside the gene matches. Germline V CDR1 and CDR2: MNHEY, SVGAGI. The CDR3 consists of 14 residues. The CDR3 protein is CASNQPGQRNTIYF. The DNA for the CDR3 is TGTGCCAGCAACCAGCCGGGACAGCGAAACACCATATATTTT.

The rearrangement joins TRBV6-5 to TRBJ2-3, with D possibly TRBD2 on 5 matching bases. V gave up 2 bases and J gave up 4 bases, with 10 bases separating them. Germline CDR1 and CDR2: MNHEY and SVGAGI. There are 14 residues in the CDR3. CDR3 in amino acids: CASSYEGSPDTQYF. The CDR3 DNA reads TGTGCCAGCAGTTACGAGGGCAGCCCAGATACGCAGTATTTT.

This clone showed up just a few times. The chain carries TRBV18 and TRBJ1-2; D possibly corresponds to TRBD1 (6 bases). Germline values: CDR1 KGHSH, CDR2 LQKENI. This CDR3 is 15 amino acids long. V was cut by 3 bases and J by 8 bases, with 19 bases left in between. The CDR3 DNA sequence: TGTGCCAGCTCACCGCAGGGGAGAGACTATAGCGGCTACACCTTC. Translated, it gives CASSPQGRDYSGYTF. The full variable domain, with the rest looked up from reference TRBV18 and TRBJ1-2, is NAGVMQNPRHLVRRRGQEARLRCSPMKGHSHVYWYRQLPEEGLKFMVYLQKENIIDESGMPKERFSAEFPKEGPSILRIQQVVRGDSAAYFCASSPQGRDYSGYTFGSGTRLTVV.

J is TRBJ1-1 and V is TRBV20-1; unclear D gene. Trimming left V 6 bases short and J 7 bases short, with 9 bases between. The CDR3 consists of 10 residues. Germline CDR1 is DFQATT and CDR2 is SNEGSKA (reference sequence). The DNA for the CDR3 is TGCAGTGCAGGCGGTCGTGAAGCTTTCTTT. As protein: CSAGGREAFF.

The chain is built from TRBV4-1 and TRBJ2-2; D possibly corresponds to TRBD1 (6 bases). Trimming removed 6 bases at V and 1 base at J, with 24 bases between. This CDR3 has 19 amino acids. CDR1 and CDR2 from the germline V gene are MGHRA and YSYEKL. CDR3 protein: CASSLLPGHLSGNTGELFF. The CDR3 DNA reads TGCGCCAGCAGTCTCCTCCCGGGACACCTGTCGGGGAACACCGGGGAGCTGTTTTTT.

This clone was counted a few times. The chain carries TRBV9 and TRBJ1-2; D is ambiguous. The ends were cut back, 0 bases at V and 2 bases at J, with 8 bases in the middle. Germline CDR1 and CDR2: SGDLS and YYNGEE. The CDR3 totals 14 residues. The CDR3: CASSVGIQNYGYTF. CDR3 nucleotide sequence: TGTGCCAGCAGCGTAGGTATACAGAACTATGGCTACACCTTC.

This clone has more than one count but fewer than ten. This chain uses TRBV7-2 with TRBJ1-5, with TRBD1 as a possible D gene (5 bases). The CDR3 is made up of 14 amino acids. Germline-derived CDR1 and CDR2 are SGHTA and FQGNSA. The ends were cut back, 6 bases at V and 5 bases at J, with 14 bases in the middle. The CDR3 sequence is CASSQQVLYQPQHF. CDR3 nucleotide sequence: TGTGCCAGCAGTCAACAGGTACTTTATCAGCCCCAGCATTTT.

The chain combines TRBV6-5 with TRBJ1-6; D perhaps matches TRBD1 (5 bases). Germline CDR1 and CDR2: MNHEY and SVGAGI. This CDR3 is built from 15 residues. The V end lost 3 bases, the J end lost 8 bases, and 14 bases lay between the germline ends. The CDR3 loop reads CASSYNRKMDSPLHF. CDR3 nucleotide sequence: TGTGCCAGCAGTTATAACAGGAAGATGGATTCACCCCTCCACTTT.

The J gene is TRBJ1-2, the V gene TRBV7-9, with 7 bases that match TRBD1. V shed 10 bases, J shed 6 bases, and the junction held 11 bases outside the gene matches. Germline V CDR1 and CDR2: SEHNR, FQNEAQ (reference sequence). The CDR3 contains 13 residues. The CDR3 here is CATHGGGDHGYTF. For the CDR3, the DNA is TGTGCCACCCATGGAGGGGGCGATCATGGCTACACCTTC.

The rearrangement uses TRBV7-9 and TRBJ1-1; a weak D match, TRBD1 (5 bases). Germline V gene lookup returns CDR1 SEHNR and CDR2 FQNEAQ (reference sequence). The CDR3 runs 17 residues. The V end was cut by 1 base, the J end by 3 bases, with 18 bases between. The CDR3 coding sequence is TGTGCCAGCAGCTTAGATATCGGGGGGGAGGAGCACACTGAAGCTTTCTTT. The encoded protein is CASSLDIGGEEHTEAFF.

CDR3 sequence: CASSLLSGSNQPQHF. The DNA of the CDR3 is TGTGCCAGCAGTTTACTGAGCGGAAGCAATCAGCCCCAGCATTTT. This chain uses TRBV27 with TRBJ1-5; D remains unclear. V lost 2 bases, J lost 1 base, and 9 bases lay in between. Germline V lookup: CDR1 MNHEY, CDR2 SMNVEV (reference sequence). There are 15 residues in the CDR3.

V gene TRBV6-6 combines with J gene TRBJ2-5, with D tentatively TRBD2 (6 bases). CDR1 and CDR2 from the germline V gene are MNHNY and SVGAGI (reference sequence). Trimming took 3 bases from V and 2 from J, leaving 7 bases between them. The CDR3 spans 13 residues. The CDR3 loop reads CASSYRGQETQYF. The CDR3, as DNA: TGTGCCAGCAGTTATCGGGGGCAAGAGACCCAGTACTTC.

V usage is TRBV18 and J usage is TRBJ1-5, with TRBD1 as a possible D gene (6 bases). V dropped 2 bases and J dropped 6 bases, with 11 bases sitting between them. The CDR3 consists of 14 residues. Germline CDR1 KGHSH, CDR2 LQKENI. Here the CDR3 reads CASSPAGAFQPQHF. CDR3 coding DNA: TGTGCCAGCTCACCAGCAGGGGCCTTTCAGCCCCAGCATTTT.

The table lists this clone with a count of one. The chain recombines TRBV14 with TRBJ2-1; D is unclear. The CDR3 is 17 amino acids. Germline loops: CDR1 SGHDN, CDR2 FVKESK. V was clipped by 0 bases and J by 0 bases, with 12 bases between them. CDR3 in amino acids: CASSQDRQVSSYNEQFF. As DNA, the CDR3 is TGTGCCAGCAGCCAAGATCGTCAGGTTAGCTCCTACAATGAGCAGTTCTTC.